A single sample gave rise to the 9 T cell receptor beta chains below, sequenced in a study of human T cells and chemical hapten exposure. Time point described: patch test 3, about 24 weeks after DPC sensitization. This sample's treatment: therapeutic diphenylcyclopropenone sensitization with weekly scalp DPC. TCRdb reprocessed the RACE reads with MiXCR, giving one entry per CDR3 protein. Found here are under 200,000 distinct CDR3 sequences, 25% to 35% of them singletons; the top ten hold 2% to 2.5%. The material was whole blood, obtained in connection with sensitization to the hapten diphenylcyclopropenone (DPC). These receptors came from a woman aged 18-30 years with alopecia areata. Some clones in this sample may be carry-over from other donors' samples.

This rearrangement joins TRBV20-1 to TRBJ2-2; D possibly corresponds to TRBD2 (7 bases). The germline V and J ends were trimmed by 2 bases and 3 bases, with 13 bases remaining between them. CDR1 is DFQATT, CDR2 SNEGSKA, per germline (reference sequence). The CDR3 has 15 amino acids. The CDR3 nucleotides are TGCAGTGCTAGAAACGGGGGGCGGTACACCGGGGAGCTGTTTTTT. This sequence encodes CSARNGGRYTGELFF.

The chain is built from TRBV7-8 and TRBJ1-1; 7 bases are shared with TRBD1. The V gene end was trimmed by 5 bases and the J gene end by 7 bases; junction bases not matched to a gene: 10. Per the germline V gene, CDR1 is SGHVS and CDR2 is FQNEAQ. The CDR3 is 14 amino acids. The CDR3 DNA sequence: TGTGCCAGCAGCCCTAGAGACAGGGAGGTTGAAGCTTTCTTT. Protein sequence: CASSPRDREVEAFF.

The rearrangement joins TRBV29-1 to TRBJ2-2, with TRBD2 matching 8 bases. The length of the CDR3 is 14 residues. V was pared by 7 bases and J by 5 bases, with 9 bases of the junction left unmatched. Germline lookup yields CDR1 SQVTM and CDR2 ANQGSEA. CDR3: CSGRSGSWTGELFF. The CDR3 DNA is TGCAGCGGCAGAAGCGGGAGCTGGACCGGGGAGCTGTTTTTT.

In its sample, this clonotype was seen many times. This rearrangement joins TRBV29-1 to TRBJ2-3, with 9 bases that match TRBD1. The CDR3 length is 13 residues. Per the germline V gene, CDR1 is SQVTM and CDR2 is ANQGSEA. Losses at the gene ends were 7 bases for V and 4 bases for J; bases not matched to a gene: 6. The CDR3 spells CSGDRELADTQYF. The CDR3 coding sequence is TGCAGCGGGGACAGGGAATTGGCAGATACGCAGTATTTT.

This clonotype was detected once. The chain joins TRBV4-1 to TRBJ2-7; possibly TRBD1 for D (6 bases). V dropped 3 bases and J dropped 6 bases, with 18 bases sitting between them. CDR3 length: 15 residues. Germline V gene lookup returns CDR1 MGHRA and CDR2 YSYEKL. CDR3 region: CASSHAAQGVREQYF. CDR3 bases: TGCGCCAGCAGCCATGCGGCACAGGGTGTACGCGAGCAGTACTTC.

This clonotype was picked up many times. The V gene is TRBV15, the J gene TRBJ2-7, with unresolved D. CDR1 LNHNV and CDR2 YYDKDF come from the germline V gene (reference sequence). V lost 1 base to trimming and J lost 3 bases, with 7 bases between them. This CDR3 spans 13 amino acids. The CDR3 nucleotides read TGTGCCACCAGCAGAGTAGGAATCTACGAGCAGTACTTC. Amino acids: CATSRVGIYEQYF.

The V call is TRBV5-1, the J call TRBJ2-2; D is perhaps TRBD1 (6 bases). Germline assignment: CDR1 SGHRS and CDR2 YFSETQ. The CDR3 consists of 15 residues. With 0 bases removed from V and 4 bases from J, the gap between germline ends came to 10 bases. CDR3 in amino acids: CASSLAPGVTGELFF. In nucleotides, the CDR3 is TGCGCCAGCAGCTTGGCCCCAGGGGTCACCGGGGAGCTGTTTTTT.

The chain links TRBV4-2 to TRBJ1-5, with D hard to call. The germline CDR1 and CDR2 sequences are LGHNA and YNFKEQ. This CDR3 has 13 amino acids. V gave up 4 bases and J gave up 12 bases, with 16 bases separating them. The chain's CDR3 is CASSPEGDSLQHF. Here the CDR3 DNA reads TGTGCCAGCAGCCCAGAGGGCGACTCCCTCCAGCATTTT.

CDR3 sequence reads: CASSLGDGRYEQYF. The CDR3 DNA reads as TGCGCCAGCAGCTTAGGGGACGGCCGCTACGAGCAGTACTTC. The chain links TRBV5-1 to TRBJ2-7, with D perhaps being TRBD1 or TRBD2 (5 bases each). Trimming took off 2 bases at V and 3 bases at J, with 12 bases between the two ends. The CDR3 loop spans 14 amino acids. The V gene's germline CDR1 is SGHRS and CDR2 YFSETQ.